This entry lists 2 T cell receptor beta chains sequenced from one sample in a study of T cell responses to AZD1222 COVID-19 vaccine. TCRdb keeps only in-frame clones here, not all; method: immunoSEQ multiplex PCR. The repertoire includes about 94,000 clones, less than 85% of them detected once, and over 3.5% sits in the top ten. The sequenced sample was peripheral blood, obtained 28 days after the second AZD1222 dose. All receptors derive from an adult who received the AZD1222 COVID-19 vaccine.

The gene calls are TRBV14 and TRBJ2-1; the D is unclear. The CDR3 is 13 residues long. Germline V gives CDR1 SGHDN, CDR2 FVKESK. V lost 3 bases to trimming and J lost 5 bases, with 8 bases between them. CDR3 protein: CASSHLPNNEQFF. The CDR3 nucleotides read TGTGCCAGCAGCCACTTGCCAAACAATGAGCAGTTCTTC.

This rearrangement joins TRBV3-1 (or the pseudogene TRBV3-2) to TRBJ2-7; tentative D call: TRBD2 (5 bases). V lost 4 bases, J lost 1 base, and 11 bases lay in between. The CDR3 loop spans 14 amino acids. Looked up from germline, CDR1 is LGHDT and CDR2 is YNNKEL (reference sequence). Written as DNA, the CDR3 is TGTGCCAGCAGCCTCATTTGGGAGTCCTACGAGCAGTACTTC. Amino acids: CASSLIWESYEQYF.